This TCR beta chain was profiled in a study of T cell repertoires in cytomegalovirus infection. Study-level background: CMV infection plus the matching HLA type was flagged by public TCR beta signatures.

One entry per CDR3 protein results from TCRdb running MiXCR on the reads. The sample has some 390,000 distinct CDR3 sequences, about a sixth seen once. V dropped 7 bases and J dropped 4; count of bases not matched to a gene: 15. CDR1 and CDR2 from the germline V gene are DFQATT and SNEGSKA (reference sequence). The CDR3 consists of 16 residues. Of note for this clonotype: Its matching antigen is unknown.

Study-level findings and limits: Of the TCR beta families, the public ones yielded a cumulative frequency that identified carriers of CMV plus the relevant HLA.

The chain has TRBV20-1 and TRBJ2-3; TRBD2 matches at 9 bases. Sequenced input: PBMCs. This clonotype was sampled from a human donor in good health (CMV status not recorded). Some clones in this sample may be carry-over from other donors' samples. The CDR3 here is CSVASGNSPLPDTQYF. The CDR3, as DNA: TGCAGTGTCGCTAGCGGGAATAGTCCCCTCCCAGATACGCAGTATTTT.